This T cell receptor (beta chain) was sequenced during a study of T cells after yellow fever vaccination. Study results and caveats: Weaker overall, the secondary response nonetheless peaked faster (day 5 versus 15).

Each CDR3 protein is one row after TCRdb ran MiXCR on the 5' RACE reads. The table has around 120,000 distinct CDR3 sequences, roughly 15% seen once. With respect to this clonotype: Its cognate antigen is unknown.

The CDR3 length is 12 residues. Trimming removed 1 base at V and 7 bases at J, with 7 bases between. Germline V gives CDR1 MGHRA, CDR2 YSYEKL. This sample comprised CD8+ T cells sorted from PBMCs, obtained 5 days after the yellow fever booster vaccination. The chain is built from TRBV4-1 and TRBJ1-2, with D possibly matching TRBD1 (5 bases). The source is a man younger than 30 who received the YFV17D yellow fever vaccine. CDR3 residues: CASSQGQTGYTF. The DNA of the CDR3 is TGCGCCAGCAGCCAAGGACAGACTGGCTACACCTTC.